These 26 T cell receptor beta chains were all obtained from the same sample, sequenced in a study of blood T cell repertoires in COVID-19. The table came from immunoSEQ multiplex PCR; TCRdb's copy has only in-frame clones and leaves some out. The data hold 45,000 to 65,000 clones, with around 92% observed a single time. The sample consisted of peripheral blood. These receptors originate from a human donor in a cohort sampled during active COVID-19.

V is TRBV3-1 (or the pseudogene TRBV3-2) and J is TRBJ2-7; 13 bases are a match to TRBD2. Germline values: CDR1 LGHDT, CDR2 YNNKEL (reference sequence). There are 21 residues in the CDR3. V trimming: 4 bases; J trimming: 5 bases; junction bases outside the gene matches: 23. The CDR3 is CASSPRLAGGSGPTRFNEQYF. The CDR3 DNA follows: TGTGCCAGCAGCCCCCGACTAGCGGGAGGTTCCGGGCCTACGAGGTTCAACGAGCAGTACTTC.

V usage is TRBV28 and J usage is TRBJ1-5, with D hard to call. The CDR3 runs 14 residues. Germline CDR1 MDHEN, CDR2 SYDVKM. V was clipped by 6 bases and J by 3 bases, with 12 bases between them. This CDR3 is CASRPYNPNQPQHF. The DNA of the CDR3 is TGTGCCAGCAGACCTTACAACCCCAATCAGCCCCAGCATTTT.

The J gene is TRBJ2-5, the V gene TRBV15, with 8 bases lining up with TRBD1. The CDR3 runs to 15 residues. V was clipped by 3 bases and J by 6 bases; unmatched bases: 9. The germline V gene has CDR1 LNHNV and CDR2 YYDKDF (reference sequence). CDR3 in DNA: TGTGCCACCAGCAGGGACAGGGTGACTGGGCAGACCCAGTACTTC. This encodes CATSRDRVTGQTQYF.

The J gene is TRBJ1-2, the V gene TRBV4-1; 9 bases map to TRBD1. Germline trimming cut 1 base from V and 1 base from J; bases unmatched to any gene: 4. The CDR3 has 16 amino acids. Germline lookup yields CDR1 MGHRA and CDR2 YSYEKL. The CDR3 DNA follows: TGCGCCAGCAGCCAAGCAGGGACAGGGAGTAACTATGGCTACACCTTC. It yields the protein CASSQAGTGSNYGYTF.

The CDR3 region has the DNA TGTGCCAGCAGCCGGGGACAGGGAGGGAGGTATGGTGAAAAACTGTTTTTT. This gives the protein CASSRGQGGRYGEKLFF. The gene calls are TRBV2 and TRBJ1-4; 9 nucleotides line up with TRBD1. The CDR3 has 17 amino acids. In germline, CDR1 is SNHLY, CDR2 FYNNEI. The V gene end was trimmed by 6 bases and the J gene end by 7 bases; junction bases not matched to a gene: 15.

The gene calls are TRBV7-6 and TRBJ2-7; 12 bases map to TRBD2. The CDR3 spans 16 residues. Germline V gene data show CDR1 as SGHVS and CDR2 as FNYEAQ. Unmatched junction bases numbered 8, after V lost 1 base and J lost 7 bases. CDR3 sequence: CASSLVTSGGPLEQYF. CDR3 nucleotide sequence: TGTGCCAGCAGCTTAGTGACTAGCGGGGGACCGTTGGAGCAGTACTTC.

V is TRBV15 and J is TRBJ1-4; the D is unclear. The germline CDR1 and CDR2 sequences are LNHNV and YYDKDF (reference sequence). The CDR3 consists of 17 residues. Between the trimmed V and J ends, which lost 3 bases and 3 bases, there was a span of 17 bases. The CDR3, as DNA: TGTGCCACCAGCAGGGGGAGGGTGACCCAGCCTAATGAAAAACTGTTTTTT. Its translation: CATSRGRVTQPNEKLFF.

The chain is built from TRBV27 and TRBJ1-1; a possible D gene is TRBD1 (5 bases). V was pared by 7 bases and J by 2 bases, with 11 bases between. This CDR3 is 13 amino acids long. Germline CDR1 and CDR2: MNHEY and SMNVEV (reference sequence). The CDR3 DNA sequence: TGTGCCAGCACTAGGGGTTTTAACACTGAAGCTTTCTTT. Protein sequence: CASTRGFNTEAFF.

This chain connects TRBV5-4 to TRBJ1-2; 11 bases fit TRBD1. The germline V gene has CDR1 SGHNT and CDR2 YYREEE (reference sequence). The CDR3 loop spans 16 amino acids. Trimming removed 1 base from V and 10 bases from J; junction bases left unmatched: 12. The DNA for the CDR3 is TGTGCCAGCAGCTTGATATGGACAGGGGGCGATAAGGACTACACCTTC. This sequence encodes CASSLIWTGGDKDYTF. The variable domain in full, with the rest retrieved from reference TRBV5-4 and TRBJ1-2, is ETGVTQSPTHLIKTRGQQVTLRCSSQSGHNTVSWYQQALGQGPQFIFQYYREEENGRGNFPPRFSGLQFPNYSSELNVNALELDDSALYLCASSLIWTGGDKDYTFGSGTRLTVV.

The chain recombines TRBV30 with TRBJ1-4; no firm D call. Trimming cost V 8 bases and J 8 bases, with 24 bases left between them. The CDR3 covers 15 residues. Germline CDR1 and CDR2: GTSNPN and SVGIG (reference sequence). CDR3 sequence reads: CAGPVWVPSREKLFF. The CDR3 region has the DNA TGTGCCGGGCCTGTCTGGGTTCCCTCAAGAGAAAAACTGTTTTTT.

CDR3 loop: CASSISRLIHYGYTF. Here the CDR3 DNA reads TGTGCCAGTAGTATATCGAGGCTTATACACTATGGCTACACCTTC. The genes are TRBV19 and TRBJ1-2; D not resolved. V was cut by 2 bases and J by 3 bases, with 13 bases left in between. CDR1 LNHDA and CDR2 SQIVND come from the germline V gene (reference sequence). The CDR3 runs to 15 residues.

V is TRBV5-4 and J is TRBJ2-2; 9 bases fit TRBD1. J gave up 6 bases and V 0 bases, and 9 bases lay outside the gene matches. CDR1 and CDR2 from the germline V gene are SGHNT and YYREEE (reference sequence). CDR3 length equals 17 residues. In nucleotides, the CDR3 is TGTGCCAGCAGCTTGGCTACCACAGGGGGCGCCCCCGGGGAGCTGTTTTTT. Amino acid sequence: CASSLATTGGAPGELFF.

This clone has a handful of counts. DNA of the CDR3: TGTGCCAGCAGAAGGACAGGGGAGATATACGAGCAGTACTTC. Protein product: CASRRTGEIYEQYF. This chain uses TRBV11-2 with TRBJ2-7, with 9 bases lining up with TRBD1. Germline V gene lookup returns CDR1 SGHAT and CDR2 FQNNGV. V dropped 6 bases and J dropped 4; count of bases not matched to a gene: 7. The CDR3 has 14 amino acids.

CDR3 residues: CASSLSTDWAETQYF. The CDR3 DNA is TGTGCCAGCAGTTTATCCACAGATTGGGCAGAGACCCAGTACTTC. V and J are TRBV27 and TRBJ2-5; D uncertain. The germline V and J ends were trimmed by 0 bases and 4 bases, with 12 bases remaining between them. Germline V lookup: CDR1 MNHEY, CDR2 SMNVEV (reference sequence). The CDR3 has 15 residues.

The chain links TRBV18 to TRBJ2-7; a possible D gene is TRBD2 (5 bases). The length of the CDR3 is 14 residues. Between the trimmed V and J ends, which lost 1 base and 6 bases, there was a span of 13 bases. The germline gives CDR1 KGHSH, CDR2 LQKENI. The DNA of the CDR3 is TGTGCCAGCTCACCACTCCTATCTCGGGGCGAGCAGTACTTC. Translated: CASSPLLSRGEQYF. Variable domain in full (rest from reference TRBV18 and TRBJ2-7): NAGVMQNPRHLVRRRGQEARLRCSPMKGHSHVYWYRQLPEEGLKFMVYLQKENIIDESGMPKERFSAEFPKEGPSILRIQQVVRGDSAAYFCASSPLLSRGEQYFGPGTRLTVT.

The rearrangement links TRBV7-9 to TRBJ2-7; a possible D gene is TRBD1 (7 bases). Germline CDR1 SEHNR, CDR2 FQNEAQ (reference sequence). The CDR3 contains 15 residues. The V end lost 4 bases, the J end lost 4 bases, and 17 bases lay between the germline ends. CDR3 in DNA: TGTGCCAGCAGCTCTTTGGACAGGAGGGGATACGAGCAGTACTTC. Translated, it gives CASSSLDRRGYEQYF.

The V gene is TRBV6-6, the J gene TRBJ1-1, with D possibly being TRBD1 (5 bases). From germline, CDR1 is MNHNY and CDR2 SVGAGI (reference sequence). The CDR3 has 14 amino acids. V was shortened by 2 bases and J by 1 base, with 8 bases between the two germline ends. CDR3 sequence (DNA): TGTGCCAGCAGTTACAGACAGAAGAACACTGAAGCTTTCTTT. This sequence encodes CASSYRQKNTEAFF.

The gene calls are TRBV7-9 and TRBJ2-2; TRBD1 aligns across 7 bases. This CDR3 is built from 13 residues. With 5 bases clipped from V and 6 bases from J, the junction kept 3 bases outside the gene matches. The germline V gene has CDR1 SEHNR and CDR2 FQNEAQ (reference sequence). This CDR3 reads CASSTDRAGELFF. In nucleotides, the CDR3 is TGTGCCAGCAGCACAGACAGGGCCGGGGAGCTGTTTTTT.

This clone was seen just once. This rearrangement joins TRBV6-5 to TRBJ2-2, with D possibly matching TRBD1 (6 bases). Deletions cut 4 bases from V and 5 bases from J, with 14 bases between. The germline V gene encodes CDR1 MNHEY and CDR2 SVGAGI. CDR3 length: 15 amino acids. CDR3 amino acids: CASSWGLAETGELFF. The CDR3 DNA reads TGTGCCAGCAGTTGGGGGCTAGCAGAAACCGGGGAGCTGTTTTTT.

The V and J genes are TRBV19 and TRBJ2-1, with 11 bases fitting TRBD2. The CDR3 extends over 17 amino acids. With V trimmed by 0 bases and J by 4 bases, 5 bases remained unmatched. Germline V gene lookup returns CDR1 LNHDA and CDR2 SQIVND (reference sequence). CDR3 sequence: CASSIDLPSGGYNEQFF. CDR3 sequence (DNA): TGTGCCAGTAGTATAGATCTGCCTAGCGGGGGGTACAATGAGCAGTTCTTC. Full variable domain (remainder filled in from reference TRBV19 and TRBJ2-1): DGGITQSPKYLFRKEGQNVTLSCEQNLNHDAMYWYRQDPGQGLRLIYYSQIVNDFQKGDIAEGYSVSREKKESFPLTVTSAQKNPTAFYLCASSIDLPSGGYNEQFFGPGTRLTVL.

V usage is TRBV5-1 and J usage is TRBJ1-2; 10 bases match TRBD1. Trimming cost V 2 bases and J 7 bases; bases outside gene matches: 14. The CDR3 loop spans 17 amino acids. Per the germline V gene, CDR1 is SGHRS and CDR2 is YFSETQ. CDR3 DNA: TGCGCCAGCAGCTTAAGGGGACAGGGGTCGGTGGGAAGTGGCTACACCTTC. It codes for CASSLRGQGSVGSGYTF.

Here the CDR3 DNA reads TGTGCCAGCAGCTTAGGCTTGAGCGGGGGGCCCCTCAATGAGCAGTTCTTC. This encodes CASSLGLSGGPLNEQFF. This chain links TRBV11-3 with TRBJ2-1, with 9 positions matching TRBD2. The J segment lost 6 bases and the V segment lost 1 base, leaving 10 bases of the junction unmatched. The CDR3 has 17 residues. The germline V gene encodes CDR1 SGHNT and CDR2 YENEEA. The full variable domain, with the rest looked up from reference TRBV11-3 and TRBJ2-1, is EAGVVQSPRYKIIEKKQPVAFWCNPISGHNTLYWYLQNLGQGPELLIRYENEEAVDDSQLPKDRFSAERLKGVDSTLKIQPAELGDSAVYLCASSLGLSGGPLNEQFFGPGTRLTVL.

The gene calls are TRBV28 and TRBJ2-7, with 7 bases identical to TRBD1. The trim removed 5 bases at V and 6 bases at J, leaving 10 bases unmatched. Per the germline V gene, CDR1 is MDHEN and CDR2 is SYDVKM. The CDR3 spans 14 residues. The chain's CDR3 is CASSPRGPTGEQYF. CDR3 nucleotide sequence: TGTGCCAGCAGTCCGAGGGGGCCAACCGGCGAGCAGTACTTC.

This clone was detected only once. The rearrangement links TRBV6-2 or TRBV6-3 to TRBJ2-1; 11 positions agree with TRBD2. CDR1 MNHEY and CDR2 SVGEGT come from the germline V gene. Unmatched junction bases numbered 5, after V lost 6 bases and J lost 1 base. The CDR3 length is 16 residues. The CDR3 region has the DNA TGTGCCAGCAGCCCCCGACTAGCGGGGTCCTACAATGAGCAGTTCTTC. As protein: CASSPRLAGSYNEQFF.

J is TRBJ1-6 and V is TRBV27; the match to TRBD1 covers 7 bases. The CDR3 has 14 amino acids. Looked up from germline, CDR1 is MNHEY and CDR2 is SMNVEV (reference sequence). V lost 5 bases to trimming and J lost 8 bases; unmatched junction nucleotides: 6. CDR3 sequence (DNA): TGTGCCAGCAGTGCAAACAGGGGTCATTCACCCCTCCACTTT. It specifies CASSANRGHSPLHF.

The rearrangement uses TRBV10-3 and TRBJ1-1; 9 bases match TRBD1. The CDR3 contains 13 residues. The trim removed 10 bases at V and 7 bases at J, leaving 10 bases unmatched. Germline V gives CDR1 ENHRY, CDR2 SYGVKD. In DNA form, the CDR3 reads TGTGCCACCGACAGGGGACAGGGAAGTGAAGCTTTCTTT. It encodes CATDRGQGSEAFF.